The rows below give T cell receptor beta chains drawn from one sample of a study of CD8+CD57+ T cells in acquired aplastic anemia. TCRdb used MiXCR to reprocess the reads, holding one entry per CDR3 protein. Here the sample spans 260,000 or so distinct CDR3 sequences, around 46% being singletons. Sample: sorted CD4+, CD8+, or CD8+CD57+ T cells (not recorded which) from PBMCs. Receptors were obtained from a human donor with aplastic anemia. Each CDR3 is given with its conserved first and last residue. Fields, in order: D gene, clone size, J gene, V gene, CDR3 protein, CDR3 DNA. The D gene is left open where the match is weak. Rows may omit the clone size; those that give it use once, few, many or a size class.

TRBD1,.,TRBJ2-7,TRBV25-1,CASSAPGSGQGRYEQYF,TGTGCCAGCAGTGCCCCGGGATCGGGACAGGGCCGGTACGAGCAGTACTTC
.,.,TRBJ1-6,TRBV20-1,CSARTGLYNSPLHF,TGCAGTGCTAGAACGGGGCTCTATAATTCACCCCTCCACTTT
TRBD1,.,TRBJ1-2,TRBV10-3,CASSPTGNPNYGYTF,TGTGCCAGCAGTCCGACAGGGAACCCTAACTATGGCTACACCTTC
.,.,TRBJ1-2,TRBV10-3,CAISESGADYGYTF,TGTGCCATCAGTGAGTCGGGGGCGGACTATGGCTACACCTTC
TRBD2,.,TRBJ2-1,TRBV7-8,CASSKLAGEEQFF,TGTGCCAGCAGCAAACTGGCGGGAGAGGAGCAGTTCTTC
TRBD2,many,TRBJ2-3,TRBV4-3,CASSQDLAGGTDTQYF,TGCGCCAGCAGCCAAGATCTAGCGGGGGGCACAGATACGCAGTATTTT
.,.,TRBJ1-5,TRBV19,CASSIAAQPQHF,TGTGCCAGTAGTATAGCCGCTCAGCCCCAGCATTTT
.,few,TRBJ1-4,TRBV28,CASSFAGRSGEKLFF,TGTGCCAGCAGTTTTGCGGGGCGGAGCGGTGAAAAACTGTTTTTT
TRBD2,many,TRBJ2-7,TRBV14,CASSQRPSGRGDEQYF,TGTGCCAGCAGCCAACGGCCTAGCGGGAGAGGCGACGAGCAGTACTTC
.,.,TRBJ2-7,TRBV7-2,CASSFQGIYEQYF,TGTGCCAGCAGCTTTCAGGGAATCTACGAGCAGTACTTC
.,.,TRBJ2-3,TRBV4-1,CASSQDPISIHTQYF,TGCGCCAGCAGCCAAGATCCCATCTCCATTCATACGCAGTATTTT
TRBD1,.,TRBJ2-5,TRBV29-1,CSVAGTGEQETQYF,TGCAGCGTTGCCGGGACAGGAGAACAAGAGACCCAGTACTTC
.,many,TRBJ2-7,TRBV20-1,CSARVFGGPSSYEQYF,TGCAGTGCTAGAGTTTTTGGTGGACCCAGCTCCTACGAGCAGTACTTC
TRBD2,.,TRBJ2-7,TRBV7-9,CASSQPGLAAHEQYF,TGTGCCAGCAGCCAGCCGGGACTAGCGGCCCACGAGCAGTACTTC
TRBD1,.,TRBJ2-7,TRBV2,CASVAGTGDAYEQYF,TGTGCCAGCGTCGCCGGGACAGGGGATGCCTACGAGCAGTACTTC
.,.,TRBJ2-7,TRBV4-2,CASSQDSSGAGSYEQYF,TGTGCCAGCAGCCAAGATTCCTCGGGGGCCGGTTCCTACGAGCAGTACTTC
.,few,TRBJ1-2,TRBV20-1,CSASNLGFYGYTF,TGCAGTGCTAGCAACCTGGGGTTCTATGGCTACACCTTC
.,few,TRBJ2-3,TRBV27,CASSFVKGEDTQYF,TGTGCCAGCAGTTTCGTAAAGGGTGAAGATACGCAGTATTTT
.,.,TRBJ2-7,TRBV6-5,CASRNIHEQYF,TGTGCCAGCAGAAACATCCACGAGCAGTACTTC
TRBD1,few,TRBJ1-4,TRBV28,CASRYNRFRGRENEKLFF,TGTGCCAGCAGATATAACCGATTCAGGGGGCGGGAGAATGAAAAACTGTTTTTT
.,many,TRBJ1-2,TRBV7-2,CASSSKRNYGYTF,TGTGCCAGCAGCTCCAAACGAAACTATGGCTACACCTTC
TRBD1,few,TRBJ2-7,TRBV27,CASSFSQGVYEQYF,TGTGCCAGCAGTTTTTCACAGGGGGTCTACGAGCAGTACTTC
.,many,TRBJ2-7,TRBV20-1,CSARKESSARTYEQYF,TGCAGTGCTAGAAAAGAGAGTAGCGCACGAACCTACGAGCAGTACTTC
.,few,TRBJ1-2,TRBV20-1,CSAYRLEGYTF,TGCAGTGCTTACAGGCTCGAAGGCTACACCTTC
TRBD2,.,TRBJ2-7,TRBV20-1,CSARPILAGDSYEQYF,TGCAGTGCTAGACCCATACTAGCGGGGGACTCCTACGAGCAGTACTTC
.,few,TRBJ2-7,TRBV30,CAWREGYEQYF,TGTGCCTGGAGGGAGGGCTACGAGCAGTACTTC
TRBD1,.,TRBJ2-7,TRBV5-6,CASGTGQGIDVQYF,TGTGCCAGCGGCACGGGACAGGGGATCGACGTGCAGTACTTC
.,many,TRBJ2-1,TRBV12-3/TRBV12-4,CASSFVGVGGHNEQFF,TGTGCCAGCAGTTTCGTAGGGGTGGGGGGTCACAATGAGCAGTTCTTC
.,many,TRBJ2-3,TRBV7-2,CASSPRNRLITDTQYF,TGTGCCAGCAGCCCTAGGAACAGGCTAATCACAGATACGCAGTATTTT